The 10 T cell receptor beta chains below all came from one sample that was sequenced in a study of blood T cell repertoires in COVID-19. Sequencing used immunoSEQ multiplex PCR; TCRdb keeps in-frame clones, though not all of them. Of roughly 100,000 clones listed, about four fifths are singletons. The sequenced sample consisted of peripheral blood. Source of these receptors: a human donor in a cohort sampled during active COVID-19.

V and J are TRBV5-4 and TRBJ2-7; TRBD2 matches at 9 bases. The trim removed 0 bases at V and 1 base at J, leaving 5 bases unmatched. The CDR3 is 16 residues long. The germline V gene encodes CDR1 SGHNT and CDR2 YYREEE (reference sequence). In DNA form, the CDR3 reads TGTGCCAGCAGCTTGGCCGGGCTAGCGGGATCCTACGAGCAGTACTTC. This translates into CASSLAGLAGSYEQYF.

The genes are TRBV19 and TRBJ1-1; maybe TRBD1 (6 bases). Germline loops: CDR1 LNHDA, CDR2 SQIVND (reference sequence). The CDR3 runs 12 residues. Trimming pared 8 bases from V and 8 bases from J, leaving 15 bases between. This CDR3 reads CASFQGTGEAFF. Here the CDR3 DNA reads TGTGCCAGTTTCCAGGGGACGGGGGAAGCTTTCTTT.

This sequence joins TRBV19 and TRBJ1-5; 7 bases line up with TRBD1. The V gene end was trimmed by 10 bases and the J gene end by 5 bases; junction bases not matched to a gene: 11. The CDR3 extends over 14 amino acids. Germline CDR1 LNHDA, CDR2 SQIVND (reference sequence). The CDR3 reads CATNSQGIDQPQHF. CDR3 sequence (DNA): TGTGCCACAAATTCACAGGGGATAGATCAGCCCCAGCATTTT.

The V and J genes are TRBV3-1 (or the pseudogene TRBV3-2) and TRBJ1-5, with a tentative D call TRBD1 (6 bases). This CDR3 region has 14 residues. Trimming pared 1 base from V and 2 bases from J, leaving 6 bases between. Germline V gene lookup returns CDR1 LGHDT and CDR2 YNNKEL (reference sequence). The CDR3 loop is CASSQGQGNQPQHF. CDR3 in DNA: TGTGCCAGCAGCCAAGGACAGGGCAATCAGCCCCAGCATTTT.

The chain combines TRBV5-6 with TRBJ2-7, with 10 bases fitting TRBD1. With 1 base clipped from V and 0 bases from J, the junction kept 4 bases outside the gene matches. The CDR3 contains 16 residues. The germline CDR1 and CDR2 sequences are SGHDT and YYEEEE. CDR3 in DNA: TGTGCCAGCAGCTTGAGAAGGACAGGGGGCTCCTACGAGCAGTACTTC. Translated, it gives CASSLRRTGGSYEQYF.

The chain couples TRBV6-6 to TRBJ2-7; no clear D gene. Germline CDR1 is MNHNY and CDR2 is SVGAGI (reference sequence). This CDR3 has 13 residues. V was shortened by 10 bases and J by 0 bases, with 13 bases between the two germline ends. CDR3 sequence (DNA): TGTGCCACCGGCGATGGGCTCTCCTACGAGCAGTACTTC. This encodes CATGDGLSYEQYF.

The rearrangement uses TRBV3-1 (or the pseudogene TRBV3-2) and TRBJ1-1, with 9 bases lining up with TRBD1. CDR1 is LGHDT and CDR2 is YNNKEL in the germline V gene (reference sequence). Trimming removed 5 bases from V and 4 bases from J; junction bases left unmatched: 5. CDR3 length: 14 residues. The CDR3 DNA reads as TGTGCCAGCAGCACCCGGGACAGGGTCACTGAAGCTTTCTTT. This gives the protein CASSTRDRVTEAFF.

The chain combines TRBV3-1 (or the pseudogene TRBV3-2) with TRBJ2-7, with TRBD1 matching over 12 bases. V lost 3 bases to trimming and J lost 4 bases; unmatched junction nucleotides: 4. Germline CDR1 LGHDT, CDR2 YNNKEL (reference sequence). There are 15 residues in the CDR3. As DNA, the CDR3 is TGTGCCAGCAGCCAGGGACAGGGGGCTCGGTACGAGCAGTACTTC. Amino acids: CASSQGQGARYEQYF.

The V call is TRBV5-1, the J call TRBJ2-6, with 7 bases lining up with TRBD2. The length of the CDR3 is 17 residues. CDR1 SGHRS and CDR2 YFSETQ come from the germline V gene. The ends lost 0 bases at V and 0 bases at J; junction bases unmatched: 3. CDR3: CASSLVGGSSGANVLTF. In DNA form, the CDR3 reads TGCGCCAGCAGCTTGGTCGGCGGGAGCTCTGGGGCCAACGTCCTGACTTTC.

This clone was seen a handful of times. This chain connects TRBV19 to TRBJ1-4; the D gene is possibly TRBD1 (5 bases). Trimming stripped 6 bases from V and 6 bases from J, with 14 bases between. CDR1 and CDR2 (germline): LNHDA, SQIVND (reference sequence). The CDR3 loop spans 14 amino acids. CDR3 loop: CASRPGPGDEKLFF. CDR3 DNA sequence: TGTGCCAGTAGGCCGGGTCCGGGGGATGAAAAACTGTTTTTT.